Sequencing of this TCR beta chain was carried out in a study of blood T cell repertoires in COVID-19. Sequencing used immunoSEQ multiplex PCR; TCRdb keeps in-frame clones, though not all of them. This sample has some 280,000 clones; 86% occur once, and the top ten carry around 2.9%. Germline V gene sequence: CDR1 SGHTA, CDR2 FQGNSA. This CDR3 has 15 amino acids. After removal of 4 bases from V and 8 bases from J, the junction contained 10 bases not matched to a gene. The chain employs TRBV7-2 and TRBJ1-5; 8 nucleotides match TRBD1. Sequencing used peripheral blood. The origin of this receptor is a woman aged 25 to 39 with active or convalescent COVID-19. The CDR3 loop is CASSSMTGVREPQHF. DNA of the CDR3: TGTGCCAGCAGCTCAATGACAGGGGTCAGGGAGCCCCAGCATTTT.